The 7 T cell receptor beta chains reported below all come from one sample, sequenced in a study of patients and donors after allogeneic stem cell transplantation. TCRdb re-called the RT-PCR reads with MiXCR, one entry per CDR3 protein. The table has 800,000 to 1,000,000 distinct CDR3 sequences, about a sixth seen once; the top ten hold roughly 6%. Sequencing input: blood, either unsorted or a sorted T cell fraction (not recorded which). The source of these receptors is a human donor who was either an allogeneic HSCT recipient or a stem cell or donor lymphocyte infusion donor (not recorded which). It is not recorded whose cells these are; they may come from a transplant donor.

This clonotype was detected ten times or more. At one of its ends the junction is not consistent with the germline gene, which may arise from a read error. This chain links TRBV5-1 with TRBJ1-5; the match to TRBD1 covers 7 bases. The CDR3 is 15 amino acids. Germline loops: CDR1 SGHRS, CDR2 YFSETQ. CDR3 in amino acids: CASSLAGTVNQPQHF. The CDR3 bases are TGTGCCAGCAGTTTAGCCGGGACAGTTAATCAGCCCCAGCATTTT.

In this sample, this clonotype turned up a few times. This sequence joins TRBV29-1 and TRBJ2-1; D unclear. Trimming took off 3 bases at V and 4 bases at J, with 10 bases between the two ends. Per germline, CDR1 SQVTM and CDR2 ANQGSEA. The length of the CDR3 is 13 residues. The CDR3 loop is CSVDPIEYNEQFF. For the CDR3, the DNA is TGCAGCGTTGACCCCATTGAGTACAATGAGCAGTTCTTC.

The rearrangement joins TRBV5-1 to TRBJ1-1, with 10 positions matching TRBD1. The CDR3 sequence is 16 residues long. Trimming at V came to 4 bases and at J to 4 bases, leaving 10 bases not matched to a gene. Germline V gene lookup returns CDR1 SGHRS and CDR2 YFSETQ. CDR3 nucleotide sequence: TGCGCCAGCAGCCTCCGACAGGGGGCCCGGCGCACTGAAGCTTTCTTT. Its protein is CASSLRQGARRTEAFF.

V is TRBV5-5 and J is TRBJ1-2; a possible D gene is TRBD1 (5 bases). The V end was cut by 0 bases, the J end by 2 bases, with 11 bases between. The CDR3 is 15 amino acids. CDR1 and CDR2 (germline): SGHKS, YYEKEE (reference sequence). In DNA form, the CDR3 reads TGTGCCAGCAGCTTGGCCCCAAAGGGGAACTATGGCTACACCTTC. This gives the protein CASSLAPKGNYGYTF.

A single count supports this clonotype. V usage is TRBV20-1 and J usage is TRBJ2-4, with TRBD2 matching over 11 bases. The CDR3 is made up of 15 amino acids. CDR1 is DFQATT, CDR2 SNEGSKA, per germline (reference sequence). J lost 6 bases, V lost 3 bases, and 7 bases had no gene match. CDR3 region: CSARVFGLAGNIQYF. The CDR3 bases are TGCAGTGCTAGGGTTTTCGGACTAGCGGGAAACATTCAGTACTTC.

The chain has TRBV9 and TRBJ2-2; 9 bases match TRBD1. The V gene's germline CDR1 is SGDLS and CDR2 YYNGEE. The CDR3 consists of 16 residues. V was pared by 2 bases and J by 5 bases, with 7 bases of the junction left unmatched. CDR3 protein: CASSVGGQGRTGELFF. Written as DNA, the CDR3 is TGTGCCAGCAGCGTGGGTGGACAGGGGAGGACCGGGGAGCTGTTTTTT.

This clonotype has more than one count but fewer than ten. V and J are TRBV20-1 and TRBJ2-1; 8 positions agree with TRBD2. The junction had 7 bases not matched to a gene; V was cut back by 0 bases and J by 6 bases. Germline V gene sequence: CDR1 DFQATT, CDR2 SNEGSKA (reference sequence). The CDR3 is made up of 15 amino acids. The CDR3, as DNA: TGCAGTGCTAGAGATTTCCAGCGGGAGATCAATGAGCAGTTCTTC. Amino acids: CSARDFQREINEQFF.